These 7 T cell receptor beta chains were all obtained from the same sample, sequenced in a study of blood T cell repertoires in COVID-19. Only in-frame clones appear in the TCRdb table, and some are missing; sequencing was by immunoSEQ multiplex PCR. The table has 30,000 to 40,000 clones, around four fifths seen once. Sequences were obtained from peripheral blood. These receptors were obtained from a man older than 75 with active or convalescent COVID-19.

This sequence joins TRBV6-2 or TRBV6-3 and TRBJ2-1; 8 bases match TRBD1. The CDR3 totals 13 residues. Trimming removed 4 bases from V and 5 bases from J; junction bases left unmatched: 1. The V gene's germline CDR1 is MNHEY and CDR2 SVGEGT. The CDR3 DNA sequence: TGTGCCAGCAGTTGGACAGGGAACAATGAGCAGTTCTTC. Protein sequence: CASSWTGNNEQFF.

The chain joins TRBV5-1 to TRBJ2-2; 14 bases fit TRBD2. V was clipped by 2 bases and J by 6 bases; unmatched bases: 12. CDR1 is SGHRS and CDR2 is YFSETQ in the germline V gene. The CDR3 extends over 19 amino acids. The CDR3 spells CASSLDNPGLAGASGELFF. Written as DNA, the CDR3 is TGCGCCAGCAGCTTAGATAACCCGGGACTAGCGGGAGCGTCCGGGGAGCTGTTTTTT.

About this clone itself: Different DNA sequences within this sample yield the same CDR3. This chain links TRBV9 with TRBJ2-7; 10 nucleotides agree with TRBD1. The J segment lost 4 bases and the V segment lost 0 bases, leaving 1 base of the junction unmatched. Germline values: CDR1 SGDLS, CDR2 YYNGEE. The CDR3 extends over 14 amino acids. The chain's CDR3 is CASSVVDRGYEQYF. CDR3 sequence (DNA): TGTGCCAGCAGCGTAGTGGACAGGGGGTACGAGCAGTACTTC.

The rearrangement joins TRBV18 to TRBJ2-7, with 10 bases identical to TRBD1. This CDR3 region has 15 residues. Germline assignment: CDR1 KGHSH and CDR2 LQKENI. V lost 1 base to trimming and J lost 3 bases; unmatched junction nucleotides: 3. The CDR3 nucleotides are TGTGCCAGCTCACCACAGGGACAGGGGTACTACGAGCAGTACTTC. This sequence encodes CASSPQGQGYYEQYF. The whole variable domain, filled in from reference TRBV18 and TRBJ2-7, reads NAGVMQNPRHLVRRRGQEARLRCSPMKGHSHVYWYRQLPEEGLKFMVYLQKENIIDESGMPKERFSAEFPKEGPSILRIQQVVRGDSAAYFCASSPQGQGYYEQYFGPGTRLTVT.

The chain joins TRBV6-6 to TRBJ1-5; no firm D call. In germline, CDR1 is MNHNY, CDR2 SVGAGI (reference sequence). CDR3 size: 13 residues. Trimming took off 5 bases at V and 0 bases at J, with 5 bases between the two ends. CDR3 coding DNA: TGTGCCAGCAGTCTAAATAGCAATCAGCCCCAGCATTTT. Translated, it gives CASSLNSNQPQHF.

V gene TRBV18 combines with J gene TRBJ2-7; a possible D gene is TRBD2 (6 bases). Germline V CDR1 and CDR2: KGHSH, LQKENI. V dropped 3 bases and J dropped 3 bases, with 12 bases sitting between them. The CDR3 is 14 amino acids. The CDR3 sequence: CASSPPGGNYEQYF. The CDR3, as DNA: TGTGCCAGCTCACCGCCCGGGGGTAACTACGAGCAGTACTTC.

The chain joins TRBV6-5 to TRBJ1-6; D is ambiguous. The CDR3 totals 13 residues. Germline values: CDR1 MNHEY, CDR2 SVGAGI. V lost 0 bases and J 7 bases, leaving 4 bases between the germline ends. The CDR3 region is CASSYSLNSPLHF. CDR3 sequence (DNA): TGTGCCAGCAGTTACTCGTTAAATTCACCCCTCCACTTT.